These T cell receptor beta chains were read from a single sample in a study of T cell responses to AZD1222 COVID-19 vaccine. Method: immunoSEQ multiplex PCR; TCRdb's copy keeps in-frame clones and lacks some. The sample has 110,000 to 150,000 clones, approximately 92% seen once. The sample was peripheral blood, taken on day 0 of AZD1222 vaccination. Source of these receptors: an adult in good health. The CDR3 runs from the conserved cysteine through the conserved F or W. D genes are given only for firm matches. The size of a clone is reported for some rows only, either as once, few or many, or as a class for expanded clones.

V gene	CDR3 length	J gene	D gene	clone size	CDR3 protein	CDR3 DNA
TRBV7-9	15	TRBJ2-3	NA	NA	CASTSTRGATDTQYF	TGTGCCAGCACCTCTACCAGGGGGGCCACAGATACGCAGTATTTT
TRBV13	13	TRBJ1-2	TRBD1	NA	CASSLGQGNGYTF	TGTGCCAGCAGCTTAGGACAGGGGAATGGCTACACCTTC
TRBV7-9	16	TRBJ2-1	NA	NA	CASSPHRMGDWGEQFF	TGTGCCAGCAGCCCCCATCGAATGGGAGACTGGGGTGAGCAGTTCTTC
TRBV19	14	TRBJ1-5	NA	NA	CATSRGSQVQPQHF	TGTGCCACCTCCCGGGGTTCACAGGTACAGCCCCAGCATTTT
TRBV28	12	TRBJ1-4	NA	NA	CASSIPYEKLFF	TGTGCCAGCAGCATTCCATATGAAAAACTGTTTTTT
TRBV5-1	14	TRBJ2-7	TRBD2	NA	CASSQTSGSYEQYF	TGCGCCAGCAGCCAGACTAGCGGGAGCTACGAGCAGTACTTC
TRBV19	11	TRBJ1-5	NA	NA	CATGRNQPQHF	TGTGCCACGGGACGAAATCAGCCCCAGCATTTT
TRBV27	13	TRBJ2-7	TRBD1	NA	CASSSDRGPFQYF	TGTGCCAGCAGTTCCGACAGGGGGCCCTTCCAGTACTTC
TRBV12-5	15	TRBJ2-7	NA	NA	CASGDPAQATYEQYF	TGTGCTAGTGGTGACCCCGCCCAGGCCACCTACGAGCAGTACTTC
TRBV6-5	11	TRBJ2-7	NA	NA	CASSFGHEQYF	TGTGCCAGCAGTTTCGGACACGAGCAGTACTTC
TRBV7-9	13	TRBJ2-7	NA	NA	CASSFPQRYEQYF	TGTGCCAGCAGCTTCCCGCAGCGCTACGAGCAGTACTTC
TRBV27	17	TRBJ1-4	TRBD1	NA	CASSFSPSGGTNEKLFF	TGTGCCAGCAGTTTCTCACCTTCAGGGGGAACTAATGAAAAACTGTTTTTT
TRBV28	16	TRBJ2-1	NA	NA	CASSFNSEVGYNEQFF	TGTGCCAGCAGTTTTAACAGTGAGGTGGGGTACAATGAGCAGTTCTTC
TRBV27	18	TRBJ2-2	NA	NA	CASSPRQEGAFSTGELFF	TGTGCCAGCAGTCCAAGACAGGAGGGGGCCTTTAGCACCGGGGAGCTGTTTTTT
TRBV7-9	12	TRBJ1-1	NA	NA	CASSPDSTEAFF	TGTGCCAGCAGCCCCGACAGCACTGAAGCTTTCTTT
TRBV14	15	TRBJ2-5	TRBD1	once	CASSPYRGVRETQYF	TGTGCCAGCAGCCCATACAGGGGAGTCCGAGAGACCCAGTACTTC
TRBV18	13	TRBJ1-4	NA	few	CASSGQGVEKLFF	TGTGCCAGCTCGGGGCAGGGAGTTGAAAAACTGTTTTTT
TRBV18	16	TRBJ2-1	TRBD2	NA	CASSPPGLAGVNEQFF	TGTGCCAGCTCACCACCGGGACTAGCGGGAGTCAATGAGCAGTTCTTC
TRBV28	16	TRBJ2-7	NA	once	CASSFLGGRRTYEQYF	TGTGCCAGCAGTTTCCTCGGTGGGCGTCGAACCTACGAGCAGTACTTC
TRBV20-1	13	TRBJ1-1	NA	NA	CSASPVMNTEAFF	TGCAGTGCTAGTCCCGTCATGAACACTGAAGCTTTCTTT
TRBV25-1	16	TRBJ1-5	TRBD1	once	CASSDPDRGGNQPQHF	TGTGCCAGCAGTGACCCGGACAGGGGAGGAAATCAGCCCCAGCATTTT
TRBV19	15	TRBJ1-6	NA	NA	CASSIDGLGHSPLHF	TGTGCCAGTAGTATAGACGGACTCGGCCATTCACCCCTCCACTTT
TRBV29-1	14	TRBJ1-2	NA	NA	CSVGSWGHNYGYTF	TGCAGCGTTGGGTCCTGGGGGCATAACTATGGCTACACCTTC
TRBV28	17	TRBJ2-6	NA	NA	CASSLYGGSSGANVLTF	TGTGCCAGCAGTTTATACGGAGGTTCGTCTGGGGCCAACGTCCTGACTTTC
TRBV6-5	15	TRBJ2-3	NA	once	CASSLSGPSADTQYF	TGTGCCAGCAGCCTAAGCGGCCCTTCGGCAGATACGCAGTATTTT
TRBV7-9	13	TRBJ1-2	NA	NA	CASSRQGGYGYTF	TGTGCCAGCAGCCGCCAGGGAGGCTATGGCTACACCTTC
TRBV6-1	15	TRBJ2-7	TRBD1	NA	CASSEQDRALGEQYF	TGTGCCAGCAGTGAGCAGGACAGGGCTCTGGGCGAGCAGTACTTC
TRBV7-2	15	TRBJ2-5	NA	once	CASSLQGTGQETQYF	TGTGCCAGCAGCCTACAGGGAACTGGCCAAGAGACCCAGTACTTC
TRBV19	15	TRBJ1-5	TRBD1	NA	CASTIQGTWSQPQHF	TGTGCCAGTACCATACAGGGGACGTGGAGTCAGCCCCAGCATTTT
TRBV15	15	TRBJ2-3	NA	NA	CATSRGDFSTDTQYF	TGTGCCACCAGCAGAGGGGACTTCAGCACAGATACGCAGTATTTT
TRBV2	19	TRBJ2-1	TRBD2	NA	CASSARTSGRERTYNEQFF	TGTGCCAGCAGTGCCCGGACTAGCGGGAGGGAGAGAACCTACAATGAGCAGTTCTTC
TRBV20-1	12	TRBJ1-5	NA	NA	CSASRAGQPQHF	TGCAGTGCTAGTCGGGCGGGTCAGCCCCAGCATTTT
TRBV13	12	TRBJ2-7	NA	NA	CASSLGQQEQYF	TGTGCCAGCAGCTTAGGCCAACAAGAGCAGTACTTC
TRBV4-1	15	TRBJ1-1	NA	once	CASSQAGGGDTEAFF	TGCGCCAGCAGCCAAGCTGGGGGCGGGGACACTGAAGCTTTCTTT
TRBV5-5	18	TRBJ1-4	TRBD1	NA	CASSLEAGGRGTNEKLFF	TGTGCCAGCAGCTTGGAAGCAGGGGGTAGAGGGACTAATGAAAAACTGTTTTTT
TRBV30	15	TRBJ1-3	NA	NA	CAWSVVKGSGNTIYF	TGTGCCTGGAGTGTAGTGAAGGGATCTGGAAACACCATATATTTT
TRBV2	16	TRBJ2-5	NA	once	CASSEGQGLLEETQYF	TGTGCCAGCAGTGAAGGGCAGGGTTTATTAGAAGAGACCCAGTACTTC
TRBV10-3	12	TRBJ2-7	TRBD1	once	CAIQDRSYEQYF	TGTGCCATTCAGGACAGGAGCTACGAGCAGTACTTC
TRBV27	15	TRBJ1-6	NA	NA	CASSLAGRYNSPLHF	TGTGCCAGCAGTCTCGCGGGGAGGTATAATTCACCCCTCCACTTT
TRBV5-1	17	TRBJ2-5	TRBD2	NA	CASSLTSGSQSGGTQYF	TGCGCCAGCAGCCTGACTAGCGGGAGTCAATCTGGGGGGACCCAGTACTTC
TRBV28	15	TRBJ2-3	TRBD2	NA	CASSLPGLAADTQYF	TGTGCCAGCAGCCTCCCGGGACTAGCGGCAGATACGCAGTATTTT
TRBV29-1	15	TRBJ1-2	NA	NA	CSVEKYNGRGHGYTF	TGCAGCGTTGAAAAATATAATGGGAGAGGACATGGCTACACCTTC
TRBV5-4	14	TRBJ1-1	NA	NA	CASSLSDANTEAFF	TGTGCCAGCAGCTTGTCCGATGCGAACACTGAAGCTTTCTTT